The present entry profiles one TCR beta chain with its context. The antigen is not known. This CDR3 spans 14 amino acids. V gave up 6 bases and J gave up 9 bases; unmatched junction bases: 7. Germline CDR1 and CDR2: SGHTA and FQGNSA. The sample belongs to a study of blood T cells in healthy people across ages. Study results and limitations: Across the age range, TCR beta diversity per million T cells fell in a roughly linear way.

Through a sample-barcoded 5' primer and a J-beta primer mix, a second PCR was run for roughly 6 to 12 cycles. TCRdb re-derived calls from the 5' RACE reads in MiXCR, one entry per CDR3 protein. This sample has roughly 1,300,000 distinct CDR3 sequences, with roughly 60% found just once. Extraction yielded at least 5 micrograms of total RNA per sample. The sample was blood. The sequence derives from a man between 18 and 29 years old in good health. The chain couples TRBV7-2 to TRBJ2-1; 11 nucleotides agree with TRBD2. The CDR3 region has the DNA TGTGCCAGCAGGATAGCGGGGGGGGCCAGTGAGCAGTTCTTC. It specifies CASRIAGGASEQFF.